The 3 T cell receptor beta chains reported below all come from one sample, sequenced in a study of low-dose radiotherapy and immunotherapy resistance in tumors. TRAV and TRBV primers primed cDNA for both TCRalpha and TCRbeta. TCR amplification involved roughly 21 PCR cycles with a constant-region primer and V-primer adapter. TCRdb itself ran the reads through MiXCR, one entry per CDR3 protein. Seen here are 100,000 or so distinct CDR3 sequences, roughly 20% observed once, and the top ten hold over 3.5%. The sample's time point: after trial treatment. Regarding treatment: LDRT plus nivolumab, ipilimumab, low-dose cyclophosphamide and aspirin (RACIN trial). The sequencing here drew on PBMCs, taken after low-dose radiotherapy plus immunotherapy. These receptor sequences come from a male donor with prostate cancer.

This clonotype was observed many times. V and J are TRBV5-1 and TRBJ2-2; 8 bases are shared with TRBD1. V lost 4 bases to trimming and J lost 2 bases; unmatched junction nucleotides: 7. The CDR3 runs 16 residues. CDR1 and CDR2 from the germline V gene are SGHRS and YFSETQ. In DNA form, the CDR3 reads TGCGCCAGCAGCCCTGTCGGACAGGGAAACACCGGGGAGCTGTTTTTT. Protein sequence: CASSPVGQGNTGELFF.

This clonotype was counted at least ten times. The rearrangement links TRBV20-1 to TRBJ2-1, with no clear D. The CDR3 has 15 residues. The germline V and J ends were trimmed by 5 bases and 0 bases, with 14 bases remaining between them. The germline gives CDR1 DFQATT, CDR2 SNEGSKA (reference sequence). The CDR3 bases are TGCAGTGCTCACGCCTCCCCCCTCTCCTACAATGAGCAGTTCTTC. Translating gives CSAHASPLSYNEQFF.

This clonotype occurred many times. This rearrangement joins TRBV5-1 to TRBJ2-2; D assignment may be TRBD1 or TRBD2 (6 bases each). Germline-derived CDR1 and CDR2 are SGHRS and YFSETQ. The CDR3 has 16 residues. Trimming stripped 0 bases from V and 5 bases from J, with 14 bases between. The CDR3 here is CASSLAGGVGTGELFF. For the CDR3, the DNA is TGCGCCAGCAGCTTGGCCGGGGGCGTGGGGACCGGGGAGCTGTTTTTT.